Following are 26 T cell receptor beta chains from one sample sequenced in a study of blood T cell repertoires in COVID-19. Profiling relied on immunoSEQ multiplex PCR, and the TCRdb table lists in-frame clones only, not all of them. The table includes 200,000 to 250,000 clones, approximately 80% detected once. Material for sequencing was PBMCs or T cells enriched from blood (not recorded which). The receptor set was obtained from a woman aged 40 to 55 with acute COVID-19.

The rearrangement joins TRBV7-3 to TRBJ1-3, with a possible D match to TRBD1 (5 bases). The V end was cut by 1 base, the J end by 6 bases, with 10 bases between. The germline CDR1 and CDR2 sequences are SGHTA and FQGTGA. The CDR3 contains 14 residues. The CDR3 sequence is CASSLMPGSNTIYF. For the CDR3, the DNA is TGTGCCAGCAGCTTAATGCCAGGGTCAAACACCATATATTTT.

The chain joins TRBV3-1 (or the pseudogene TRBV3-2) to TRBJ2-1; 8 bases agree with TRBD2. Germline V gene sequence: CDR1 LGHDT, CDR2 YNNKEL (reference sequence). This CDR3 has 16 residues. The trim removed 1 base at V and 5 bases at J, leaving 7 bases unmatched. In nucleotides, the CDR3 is TGTGCCAGCAGCCAAGTATCTAGCGGGCCCCACAATGAGCAGTTCTTC. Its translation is CASSQVSSGPHNEQFF.

The CDR3 bases are TGCGCCAGCAGCCAGGACAGAGCCTCTAACTATGGCTACACCTTC. It is translated as CASSQDRASNYGYTF. V is TRBV5-1 and J is TRBJ1-2; D might be TRBD1 (6 bases). This CDR3 has 15 amino acids. Germline V CDR1 and CDR2: SGHRS, YFSETQ. V shed 4 bases and J shed 0 bases, with 13 bases lying between them. The complete variable domain, with remaining parts taken from reference TRBV5-1 and TRBJ1-2, reads KAGVTQTPRYLIKTRGQQVTLSCSPISGHRSVSWYQQTPGQGLQFLFEYFSETQRNKGNFPGRFSGRQFSNSRSEMNVSTLELGDSALYLCASSQDRASNYGYTFGSGTRLTVV.

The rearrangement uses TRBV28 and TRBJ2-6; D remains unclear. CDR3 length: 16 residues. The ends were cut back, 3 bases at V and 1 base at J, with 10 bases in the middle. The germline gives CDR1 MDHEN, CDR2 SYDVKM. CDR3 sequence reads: CASSFQLASGANVLTF. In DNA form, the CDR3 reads TGTGCCAGCAGTTTCCAGTTAGCATCTGGGGCCAACGTCCTGACTTTC.

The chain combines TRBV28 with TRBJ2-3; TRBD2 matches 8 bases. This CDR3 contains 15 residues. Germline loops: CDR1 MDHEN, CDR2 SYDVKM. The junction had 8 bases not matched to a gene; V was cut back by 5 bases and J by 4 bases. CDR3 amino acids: CASSTSGSGPDTQYF. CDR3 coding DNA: TGTGCCAGCAGTACGAGCGGGAGCGGCCCAGATACGCAGTATTTT.

This CDR3 reads CASSQEPVQGQPQHF. For the CDR3, the DNA is TGCGCCAGCAGCCAGGAACCGGTCCAGGGGCAGCCCCAGCATTTT. The chain joins TRBV4-1 to TRBJ1-5; perhaps TRBD1 as D (6 bases). V was cut by 3 bases and J by 7 bases, with 16 bases left in between. This CDR3 comprises 15 residues. Germline CDR1 reads MGHRA; CDR2 reads YSYEKL.

The CDR3 DNA sequence: TGTGCCAGCAACTTAAGCGGACGGATGAACACTGAAGCTTTCTTT. Translating gives CASNLSGRMNTEAFF. J is TRBJ1-1 and V is TRBV28, with D uncertain. The CDR3 totals 15 residues. Germline V gene sequence: CDR1 MDHEN, CDR2 SYDVKM. V was pared by 7 bases and J by 0 bases, with 15 bases between.

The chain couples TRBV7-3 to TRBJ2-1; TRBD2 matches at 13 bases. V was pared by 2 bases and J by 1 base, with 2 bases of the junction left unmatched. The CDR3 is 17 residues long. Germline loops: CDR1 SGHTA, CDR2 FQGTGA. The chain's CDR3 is CASSLGTSGESYNEQFF. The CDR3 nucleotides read TGTGCCAGCAGCTTAGGGACTAGCGGGGAATCCTACAATGAGCAGTTCTTC.

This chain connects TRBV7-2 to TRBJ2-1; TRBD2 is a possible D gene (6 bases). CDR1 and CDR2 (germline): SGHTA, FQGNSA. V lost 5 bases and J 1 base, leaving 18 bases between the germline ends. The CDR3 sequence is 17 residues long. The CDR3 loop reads CASSPHSGSVSYNEQFF. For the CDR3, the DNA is TGTGCCAGCAGCCCACACTCCGGGAGCGTGTCCTACAATGAGCAGTTCTTC.

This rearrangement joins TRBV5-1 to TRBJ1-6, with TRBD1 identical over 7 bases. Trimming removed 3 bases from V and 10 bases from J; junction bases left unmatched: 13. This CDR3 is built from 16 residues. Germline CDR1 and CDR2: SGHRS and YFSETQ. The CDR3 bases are TGCGCCAGCAGCTCAACAGAGACAGGGTATGGGTCACCCCTCCACTTT. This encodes CASSSTETGYGSPLHF. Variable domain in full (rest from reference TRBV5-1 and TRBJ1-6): KAGVTQTPRYLIKTRGQQVTLSCSPISGHRSVSWYQQTPGQGLQFLFEYFSETQRNKGNFPGRFSGRQFSNSRSEMNVSTLELGDSALYLCASSSTETGYGSPLHFGNGTRLTVT.

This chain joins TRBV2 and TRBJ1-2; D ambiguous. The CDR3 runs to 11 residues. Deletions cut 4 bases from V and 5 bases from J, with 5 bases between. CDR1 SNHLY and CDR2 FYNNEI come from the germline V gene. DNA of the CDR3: TGTGCCAGCAGTGGAGGTTATGGCTACACCTTC. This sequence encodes CASSGGYGYTF.

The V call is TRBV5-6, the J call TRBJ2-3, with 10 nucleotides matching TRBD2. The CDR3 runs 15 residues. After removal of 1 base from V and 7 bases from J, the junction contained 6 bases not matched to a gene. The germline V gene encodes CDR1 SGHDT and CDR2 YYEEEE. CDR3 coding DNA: TGTGCCAGCAGCTTGTATTCTAGCGGGAGAAATACGCAGTATTTT. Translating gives CASSLYSSGRNTQYF.

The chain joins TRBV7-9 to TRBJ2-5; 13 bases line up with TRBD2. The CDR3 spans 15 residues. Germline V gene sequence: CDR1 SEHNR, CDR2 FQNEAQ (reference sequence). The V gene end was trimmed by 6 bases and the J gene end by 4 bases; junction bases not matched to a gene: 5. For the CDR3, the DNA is TGTGCCAGCAGTACTAGCGGGGGGGCCACAGAGACCCAGTACTTC. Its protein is CASSTSGGATETQYF. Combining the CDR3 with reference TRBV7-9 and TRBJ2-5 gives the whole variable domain DTGVSQNPRHKITKRGQNVTFRCDPISEHNRLYWYRQTLGQGPEFLTYFQNEAQLEKSRLLSDRFSAERPKGSFSTLEIQRTEQGDSAMYLCASSTSGGATETQYFGPGTRLLVL.

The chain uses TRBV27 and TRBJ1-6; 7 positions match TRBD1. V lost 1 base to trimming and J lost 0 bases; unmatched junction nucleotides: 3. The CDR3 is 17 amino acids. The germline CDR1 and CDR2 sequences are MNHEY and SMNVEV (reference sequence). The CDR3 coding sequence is TGTGCCAGCAGTTTATGGGCAGGGGGCTCCTATAATTCACCCCTCCACTTT. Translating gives CASSLWAGGSYNSPLHF.

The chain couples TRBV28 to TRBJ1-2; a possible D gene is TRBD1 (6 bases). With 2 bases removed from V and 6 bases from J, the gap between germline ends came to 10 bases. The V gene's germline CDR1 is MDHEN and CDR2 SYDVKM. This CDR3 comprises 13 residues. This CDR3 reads CASSLEGVHGYTF. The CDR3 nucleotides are TGTGCCAGCAGTTTAGAGGGGGTCCATGGCTACACCTTC.

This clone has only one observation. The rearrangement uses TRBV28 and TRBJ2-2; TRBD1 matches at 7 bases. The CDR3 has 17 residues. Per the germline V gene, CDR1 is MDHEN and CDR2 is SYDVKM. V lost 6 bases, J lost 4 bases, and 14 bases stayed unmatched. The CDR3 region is CASRRSRDSRTTGELFF. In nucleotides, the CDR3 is TGTGCCAGCAGGCGATCCCGGGACAGTAGAACCACCGGGGAGCTGTTTTTT.

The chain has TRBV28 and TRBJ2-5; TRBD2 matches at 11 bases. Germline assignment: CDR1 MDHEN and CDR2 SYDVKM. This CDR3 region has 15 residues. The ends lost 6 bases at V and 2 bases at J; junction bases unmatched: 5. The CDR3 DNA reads TGTGCCAGCAGCCCCAGACTAGCGGGACAAGAGACCCAGTACTTC. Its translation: CASSPRLAGQETQYF.

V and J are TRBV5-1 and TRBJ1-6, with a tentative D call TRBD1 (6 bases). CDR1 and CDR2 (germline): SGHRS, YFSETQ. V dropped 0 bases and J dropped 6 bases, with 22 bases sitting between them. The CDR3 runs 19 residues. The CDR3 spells CASSLAVAGDIGVNSPLHF. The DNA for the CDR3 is TGCGCCAGCAGCTTGGCCGTGGCAGGGGATATAGGTGTTAATTCACCCCTCCACTTT.

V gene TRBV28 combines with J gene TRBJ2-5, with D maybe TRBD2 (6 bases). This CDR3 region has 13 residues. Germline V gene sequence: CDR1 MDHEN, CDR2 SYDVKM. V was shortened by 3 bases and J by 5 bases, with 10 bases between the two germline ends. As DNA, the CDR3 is TGTGCCAGCAGTTTTAGCGGCGAGGAGACCCAGTACTTC. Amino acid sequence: CASSFSGEETQYF.

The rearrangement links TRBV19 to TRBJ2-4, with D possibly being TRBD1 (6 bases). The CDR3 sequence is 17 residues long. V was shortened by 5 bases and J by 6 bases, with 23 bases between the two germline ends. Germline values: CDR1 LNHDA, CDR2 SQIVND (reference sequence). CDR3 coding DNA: TGTGCCAGTAGTTCCCCCTATTGGACCCAAGGGGGAAACATTCAGTACTTC. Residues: CASSSPYWTQGGNIQYF.

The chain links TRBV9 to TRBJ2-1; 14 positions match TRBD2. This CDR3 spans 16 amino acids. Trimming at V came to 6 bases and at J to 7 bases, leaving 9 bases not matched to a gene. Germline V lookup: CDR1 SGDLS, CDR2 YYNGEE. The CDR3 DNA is TGTGCCAGCAACCAACCCGGGACTAGCGGGAGAAATGAGCAGTTCTTC. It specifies CASNQPGTSGRNEQFF.

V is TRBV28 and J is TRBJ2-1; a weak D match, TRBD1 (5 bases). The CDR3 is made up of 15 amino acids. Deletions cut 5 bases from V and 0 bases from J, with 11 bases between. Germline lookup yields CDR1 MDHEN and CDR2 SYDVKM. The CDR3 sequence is CASSETVSSYNEQFF. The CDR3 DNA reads TGTGCCAGCAGTGAGACAGTTAGCTCCTACAATGAGCAGTTCTTC.

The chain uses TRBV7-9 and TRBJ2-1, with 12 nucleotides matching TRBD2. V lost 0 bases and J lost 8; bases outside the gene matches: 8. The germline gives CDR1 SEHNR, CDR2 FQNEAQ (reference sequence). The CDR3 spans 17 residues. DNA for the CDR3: TGTGCCAGCAGCTTAGCAGTTGGACTAGCGGGGTTCTATGAGCAGTTCTTC. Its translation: CASSLAVGLAGFYEQFF.

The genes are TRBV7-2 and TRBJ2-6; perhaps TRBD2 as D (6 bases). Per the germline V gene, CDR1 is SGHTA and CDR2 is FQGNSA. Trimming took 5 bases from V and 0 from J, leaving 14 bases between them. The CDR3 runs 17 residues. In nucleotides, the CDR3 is TGTGCCAGCAGCGTAGGGACTTCTAACTCTGGGGCCAACGTCCTGACTTTC. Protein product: CASSVGTSNSGANVLTF.

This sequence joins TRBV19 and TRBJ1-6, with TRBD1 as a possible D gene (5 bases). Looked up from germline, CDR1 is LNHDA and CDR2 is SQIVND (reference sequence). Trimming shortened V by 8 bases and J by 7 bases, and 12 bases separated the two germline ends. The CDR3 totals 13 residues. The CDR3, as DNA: TGTGCCAGTGGTCCTGCAGGGAATTCACCCCTCCACTTT. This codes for CASGPAGNSPLHF.

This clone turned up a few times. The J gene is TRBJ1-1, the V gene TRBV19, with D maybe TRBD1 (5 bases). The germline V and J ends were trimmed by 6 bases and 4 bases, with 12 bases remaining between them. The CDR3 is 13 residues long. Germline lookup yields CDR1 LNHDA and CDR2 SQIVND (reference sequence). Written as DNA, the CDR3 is TGTGCCAGTAGCGTTCAGGGTGGCACTGAAGCTTTCTTT. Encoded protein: CASSVQGGTEAFF.